This is a list of T cell receptor beta chains from one sample in a study of T-cell reconstitution after alpha-beta-depleted transplantation in children. TCRdb used MiXCR to reprocess the PCR reads, holding one entry per CDR3 protein. Of a few hundred thousand distinct CDR3 sequences in the sample, 25% to 30% were seen once. The sequences come from PBMCs, collected before TCRalphabeta/CD19-depleted stem cell transplant. These receptors came from a boy under two years old with Wiskott-Aldrich syndrome, due to receive a stem cell transplant. CDR3s include the opening cysteine and the closing phenylalanine or tryptophan. D genes are given only for firm matches. A row's size may be missing; if present it is once, few, many or a size class.

d_call: TRBD2; clone_size: few; v_call: TRBV7-9; j_call: TRBJ2-1; cdr3_aa: CASSWREGPRSEQFF; cdr3_nt: TGTGCCAGCAGCTGGCGGGAGGGACCAAGGAGTGAGCAGTTCTTC
d_call: TRBD2; clone_size: .; v_call: TRBV12-3/TRBV12-4; j_call: TRBJ2-7; cdr3_aa: CASSKREGYEQYF; cdr3_nt: TGTGCCAGCAGTAAGCGGGAGGGCTACGAGCAGTACTTC
d_call: .; clone_size: .; v_call: TRBV10-3; j_call: TRBJ2-7; cdr3_aa: CAIRDPGRKGYEQYF; cdr3_nt: TGTGCCATCAGGGACCCGGGACGGAAAGGATACGAGCAGTACTTC
d_call: .; clone_size: .; v_call: TRBV20-1; j_call: TRBJ2-1; cdr3_aa: CSASSGTYNEQFF; cdr3_nt: TGCAGTGCTAGTAGCGGAACCTACAATGAGCAGTTCTTC
d_call: .; clone_size: few; v_call: TRBV20-1; j_call: TRBJ1-3; cdr3_aa: CSAREQENGNTIYF; cdr3_nt: TGCAGTGCTAGAGAACAGGAGAATGGAAACACCATATATTTT
d_call: TRBD2; clone_size: .; v_call: TRBV5-1; j_call: TRBJ2-7; cdr3_aa: CASSLSPGGPYEQYF; cdr3_nt: TGCGCCAGCAGCTTGTCTCCGGGAGGCCCCTACGAGCAGTACTTC
d_call: .; clone_size: .; v_call: TRBV5-1; j_call: TRBJ1-2; cdr3_aa: CASSFTRGINYGYTF; cdr3_nt: TGCGCCAGCAGCTTTACAAGGGGAATTAACTATGGCTACACCTTC
d_call: .; clone_size: few; v_call: TRBV30; j_call: TRBJ1-5; cdr3_aa: CAWSSGGNQPQHF; cdr3_nt: TGTGCCTGGAGTAGCGGGGGCAATCAGCCCCAGCATTTT
d_call: .; clone_size: .; v_call: TRBV29-1; j_call: TRBJ2-1; cdr3_aa: CSVEDGLGGYGEQFF; cdr3_nt: TGCAGCGTTGAAGATGGCCTAGGAGGGTATGGTGAGCAGTTCTTC
d_call: .; clone_size: .; v_call: TRBV29-1; j_call: TRBJ2-7; cdr3_aa: CSVMVFMGFEQYF; cdr3_nt: TGCAGCGTCATGGTTTTTATGGGGTTTGAGCAGTACTTC
d_call: .; clone_size: .; v_call: TRBV12-3/TRBV12-4; j_call: TRBJ1-1; cdr3_aa: CASSNQITDSPNTEAFF; cdr3_nt: TGTGCCAGCAGCAACCAGATCACCGACAGCCCAAACACTGAAGCTTTCTTT
d_call: .; clone_size: .; v_call: TRBV20-1; j_call: TRBJ1-2; cdr3_aa: CSASTGPGYTF; cdr3_nt: TGCAGTGCATCGACGGGGCCGGGCTACACCTTC
d_call: .; clone_size: .; v_call: TRBV5-1; j_call: TRBJ2-1; cdr3_aa: CASSLTRGYNEQFF; cdr3_nt: TGCGCCAGCAGCTTGACCCGGGGCTACAATGAGCAGTTCTTC
d_call: TRBD2; clone_size: .; v_call: TRBV20-1; j_call: TRBJ2-5; cdr3_aa: CSARGTSRETQYF; cdr3_nt: TGCAGTGCTAGAGGGACTAGCAGGGAGACCCAGTACTTC
d_call: .; clone_size: few; v_call: TRBV5-1; j_call: TRBJ2-1; cdr3_aa: CAARREPYNEQFF; cdr3_nt: TGCGCTGCACGACGGGAGCCGTACAATGAGCAGTTCTTC
d_call: .; clone_size: .; v_call: TRBV24-1; j_call: TRBJ2-1; cdr3_aa: CATSDVEVPYNEQFF; cdr3_nt: TGTGCCACCAGTGATGTGGAGGTTCCCTACAATGAGCAGTTCTTC
d_call: .; clone_size: .; v_call: TRBV5-1; j_call: TRBJ2-3; cdr3_aa: CASSRDRRIRDFADTQYF; cdr3_nt: TGCGCCAGCAGCCGCGACAGGCGTATTAGGGATTTCGCAGATACGCAGTATTTT
d_call: .; clone_size: .; v_call: TRBV20-1; j_call: TRBJ2-5; cdr3_aa: CSATSGAGETQYF; cdr3_nt: TGCAGTGCTACCTCAGGGGCAGGCGAGACCCAGTACTTC
d_call: .; clone_size: .; v_call: TRBV5-1; j_call: TRBJ2-4; cdr3_aa: CASSLSQVSKNSQYF; cdr3_nt: TGCGCCAGCAGCTTGTCACAGGTGTCCAAAAACAGTCAGTACTTC
d_call: .; clone_size: few; v_call: TRBV5-1; j_call: TRBJ1-2; cdr3_aa: CASSLGRVEDGYTF; cdr3_nt: TGCGCCAGCAGCTTGGGACGGGTAGAGGATGGCTACACCTTC
d_call: .; clone_size: .; v_call: TRBV10-1; j_call: TRBJ1-1; cdr3_aa: CASSESSAGGFEAFF; cdr3_nt: TGCGCCAGCAGTGAGTCCTCGGCGGGGGGTTTCGAGGCTTTCTTT
d_call: .; clone_size: .; v_call: TRBV20-1; j_call: TRBJ2-7; cdr3_aa: CSARDPASWEQYF; cdr3_nt: TGCAGTGCTAGAGATCCGGCTAGCTGGGAGCAGTACTTC
d_call: TRBD2; clone_size: few; v_call: TRBV20-1; j_call: TRBJ2-2; cdr3_aa: CSASGRDNTGELFF; cdr3_nt: TGCAGTGCTAGCGGGAGGGACAACACCGGGGAGCTGTTTTTT
d_call: .; clone_size: .; v_call: TRBV5-4; j_call: TRBJ1-1; cdr3_aa: CASSGLNTEAFF; cdr3_nt: TGTGCCAGCAGCGGGTTGAACACTGAAGCTTTCTTT
d_call: TRBD1; clone_size: .; v_call: TRBV20-1; j_call: TRBJ2-7; cdr3_aa: CSARGDRNYEQYF; cdr3_nt: TGCAGTGCCAGGGGGGACAGGAATTACGAGCAGTACTTC
d_call: TRBD1; clone_size: few; v_call: TRBV7-6; j_call: TRBJ1-1; cdr3_aa: CASSLEGQGARTEAFF; cdr3_nt: TGTGCCAGCAGCTTAGAGGGACAGGGGGCGAGAACTGAAGCTTTCTTT
d_call: .; clone_size: .; v_call: TRBV29-1; j_call: TRBJ2-5; cdr3_aa: CSAAGPGTETQYF; cdr3_nt: TGCAGCGCCGCTGGGCCAGGGACCGAGACCCAGTACTTC
d_call: .; clone_size: .; v_call: TRBV29-1; j_call: TRBJ1-4; cdr3_aa: CSAGDLIGAGNEKLFF; cdr3_nt: TGCAGCGCCGGGGACTTAATCGGAGCGGGTAATGAAAAACTGTTTTTT
d_call: TRBD2; clone_size: .; v_call: TRBV7-9; j_call: TRBJ2-2; cdr3_aa: CASSSRNSGRRAGELFF; cdr3_nt: TGTGCCAGCAGCTCCCGAAATAGCGGGAGAAGGGCCGGGGAGCTGTTTTTT
d_call: .; clone_size: few; v_call: TRBV29-1; j_call: TRBJ2-1; cdr3_aa: CSPRLDNEQFF; cdr3_nt: TGCAGCCCCCGACTAGACAATGAGCAGTTCTTC
d_call: .; clone_size: .; v_call: TRBV6-1; j_call: TRBJ2-2; cdr3_aa: CASRKGRRPTNTGELFF; cdr3_nt: TGTGCCAGCAGAAAAGGAAGGCGGCCAACGAACACCGGGGAGCTGTTTTTT
d_call: .; clone_size: .; v_call: TRBV10-3; j_call: TRBJ2-3; cdr3_aa: CAISESLPDSVSTDTQYF; cdr3_nt: TGTGCCATCAGTGAGTCGTTGCCGGACAGCGTAAGCACAGATACGCAGTATTTT
d_call: TRBD2; clone_size: few; v_call: TRBV20-1; j_call: TRBJ2-3; cdr3_aa: CSASSLAGDTQYF; cdr3_nt: TGCAGTGCTAGTTCCCTAGCGGGAGATACGCAGTATTTT
d_call: .; clone_size: .; v_call: TRBV3-1; j_call: TRBJ2-1; cdr3_aa: CASSYWEQRYGEQFF; cdr3_nt: TGTGCCAGCAGCTACTGGGAACAGCGGTATGGTGAGCAGTTCTTC
d_call: TRBD1; clone_size: .; v_call: TRBV10-1; j_call: TRBJ2-2; cdr3_aa: CASRPGTGETGELFF; cdr3_nt: TGCGCCAGCAGGCCCGGGACAGGGGAAACCGGGGAGCTGTTTTTT
d_call: .; clone_size: many; v_call: TRBV2; j_call: TRBJ2-5; cdr3_aa: CASREETQYF; cdr3_nt: TGTGCCAGCAGGGAAGAGACCCAGTACTTC
d_call: .; clone_size: few; v_call: TRBV10-3; j_call: TRBJ1-4; cdr3_aa: CAISETETGMEEKLFF; cdr3_nt: TGTGCCATCAGTGAGACCGAGACAGGAATGGAAGAAAAACTGTTTTTT
d_call: TRBD2; clone_size: few; v_call: TRBV12-3/TRBV12-4; j_call: TRBJ2-1; cdr3_aa: CASSPQLALNNEQFF; cdr3_nt: TGTGCCAGCAGCCCCCAACTAGCGCTTAACAATGAGCAGTTCTTC
d_call: TRBD1; clone_size: .; v_call: TRBV5-1; j_call: TRBJ2-1; cdr3_aa: CASRLLGQGVNEQFF; cdr3_nt: TGCGCCAGCAGGCTCTTAGGACAGGGAGTCAATGAGCAGTTCTTC
d_call: TRBD2; clone_size: .; v_call: TRBV5-1; j_call: TRBJ2-2; cdr3_aa: CASSSTSGTGELFF; cdr3_nt: TGCGCCAGCAGTTCGACTAGCGGGACCGGGGAGCTGTTTTTT
d_call: .; clone_size: .; v_call: TRBV9; j_call: TRBJ2-1; cdr3_aa: CASSVAGYNEQFF; cdr3_nt: TGTGCCAGCAGCGTAGCGGGGTACAATGAGCAGTTCTTC
d_call: .; clone_size: .; v_call: TRBV20-1; j_call: TRBJ1-1; cdr3_aa: CSARGSVMNTEAFF; cdr3_nt: TGCAGTGCTAGGGGGTCAGTTATGAACACTGAAGCTTTCTTT
d_call: .; clone_size: .; v_call: TRBV4-1; j_call: TRBJ1-2; cdr3_aa: CASSQGLNIKRANYGDTF; cdr3_nt: TGCGCCAGCAGCCAAGGTCTGAACATAAAAAGGGCTAACTATGGCGACACCTTC
d_call: TRBD1; clone_size: .; v_call: TRBV7-9; j_call: TRBJ1-6; cdr3_aa: CASSLWSTGRDNSPLHF; cdr3_nt: TGTGCCAGCAGCTTATGGTCGACAGGGAGGGATAATTCACCCCTCCACTTT
d_call: TRBD2; clone_size: .; v_call: TRBV6-1; j_call: TRBJ2-7; cdr3_aa: CASSHYSGSEDEQYF; cdr3_nt: TGTGCCAGCAGCCATTATAGCGGGAGTGAGGACGAGCAGTACTTC
d_call: .; clone_size: .; v_call: TRBV12-3/TRBV12-4; j_call: TRBJ2-1; cdr3_aa: CASSLAGWAIYPNPVSNNEQFF; cdr3_nt: TGTGCCAGCAGTTTAGCGGGCTGGGCTATCTACCCTAATCCAGTGAGTAACAATGAGCAGTTCTTC
d_call: .; clone_size: .; v_call: TRBV18; j_call: TRBJ1-2; cdr3_aa: CASSPRDGTYGYTF; cdr3_nt: TGTGCCAGCTCACCTCGGGACGGGACCTATGGCTACACCTTC
d_call: .; clone_size: .; v_call: TRBV25-1; j_call: TRBJ2-6; cdr3_aa: CASGKSSGANVLTF; cdr3_nt: TGTGCCAGCGGAAAAAGCTCTGGGGCCAACGTCCTGACTTTC
d_call: .; clone_size: many; v_call: TRBV5-1; j_call: TRBJ2-3; cdr3_aa: CASRRSSTDTQYF; cdr3_nt: TGCGCCAGCAGACGCTCTAGCACAGATACGCAGTATTTT
d_call: TRBD2; clone_size: few; v_call: TRBV12-3/TRBV12-4; j_call: TRBJ2-4; cdr3_aa: CASSSRRREGAKNIQYF; cdr3_nt: TGTGCCAGCAGTTCCCGACGGCGGGAGGGGGCCAAAAACATTCAGTACTTC
d_call: TRBD2; clone_size: .; v_call: TRBV6-1; j_call: TRBJ2-2; cdr3_aa: CASKQTSGRQNTGELFF; cdr3_nt: TGTGCCAGCAAGCAGACTAGCGGGAGGCAGAACACCGGGGAGCTGTTTTTT
d_call: .; clone_size: .; v_call: TRBV29-1; j_call: TRBJ1-1; cdr3_aa: CSVARTMNTEAFF; cdr3_nt: TGCAGCGTTGCCCGGACCATGAACACTGAAGCTTTCTTT
d_call: TRBD2; clone_size: few; v_call: TRBV12-3/TRBV12-4; j_call: TRBJ2-3; cdr3_aa: CASRDSGISTDTQYF; cdr3_nt: TGTGCCAGCAGAGATAGCGGGATTAGCACAGATACGCAGTATTTT
d_call: .; clone_size: few; v_call: TRBV11-2; j_call: TRBJ2-7; cdr3_aa: CASSRRGDSNSYEQYF; cdr3_nt: TGTGCCAGCAGTCGCCGAGGGGACTCAAACTCCTACGAGCAGTACTTC
d_call: TRBD1; clone_size: .; v_call: TRBV7-2; j_call: TRBJ2-7; cdr3_aa: CASSRRDSTYEQYF; cdr3_nt: TGTGCCAGCAGCCGAAGGGACAGCACCTACGAGCAGTACTTC